Shown below are 2 T cell receptor beta chains from a single sample sequenced in a study of T cell responses to AZD1222 COVID-19 vaccine. Clones were sequenced by immunoSEQ multiplex PCR, and TCRdb holds only the in-frame ones, with some missing. The sample has around 150,000 clones; 80% to 95% are singletons. Specimen: peripheral blood, collected on day 0 of AZD1222 vaccination. These receptors originate from an adult in good health.

This clone was picked up one time. The chain links TRBV3-1 (or the pseudogene TRBV3-2) to TRBJ2-7; TRBD2 matches at 7 bases. CDR1 is LGHDT, CDR2 YNNKEL, per germline (reference sequence). Losses at the gene ends were 4 bases for V and 2 bases for J; bases not matched to a gene: 8. The CDR3 extends over 15 amino acids. The CDR3 nucleotides read TGTGCCAGCAGCCCCACTTGGAGCGGGGCCTACGAGCAGTACTTC. This sequence encodes CASSPTWSGAYEQYF.

This clone occurred once. The genes are TRBV6-2 or TRBV6-3 and TRBJ1-6, with no clear D. V gave up 6 bases and J gave up 7 bases, with 13 bases separating them. Germline CDR1 is MNHEY and CDR2 is SVGEGT. The CDR3 extends over 14 amino acids. The CDR3 sequence is CASRYGVGNSPLHF. The CDR3 DNA reads as TGTGCCAGCAGATACGGTGTGGGCAATTCACCCCTCCACTTT.